This T cell receptor (beta chain) was obtained from a study of cytotoxic CD8 clonotypes in ibrutinib-treated CLL. In the study overall: The patients, around 10 relapsed/refractory and approximately 14 treatment-naive, included about 18 who were IGHV unmutated. Study-level results: Investigators sampled sustained-remission and progressing patients at differing times. The study found public clonotypes uncommon, contracting or stable on treatment. Clonality was elevated at ibrutinib response and had returned toward baseline at progression.

Points on this clone: Its antigen is unidentified.

Germline loops: CDR1 SGHRS, CDR2 YFSETQ. Trimming cost V 5 bases and J 0 bases; bases outside gene matches: 12. The CDR3 runs to 18 residues. Profiled with immunoSEQ multiplex PCR; TCRdb holds only in-frame clones, not every one. Among just over 65,000 clones, approximately 71% were seen once, and the ten largest hold approximately 5%. This chain uses TRBV5-1 with TRBJ2-1; TRBD2 matches at 9 bases. The receptor comes from a human donor with chronic lymphocytic leukemia. Sample: PBMCs, taken after 12 months of ibrutinib treatment. The DNA of the CDR3 is TGCGCCAGCAGTATTCCCGCGAGCGGGGGGAGCTCCTACAATGAGCAGTTCTTC. Translation gives CASSIPASGGSSYNEQFF.